The rows below give T cell receptor beta chains drawn from one sample of a study of blood T cell repertoires in COVID-19. Some clones are missing from TCRdb's copy, which holds only in-frame ones; the method was immunoSEQ multiplex PCR. This table has fewer than 600,000 clones, approximately 90% appearing once. Sequenced input: PBMCs or T cells enriched from blood (not recorded which). The receptors originated from a woman aged 40 to 49 who had recovered from COVID-19. CDR3s include the opening cysteine and the closing phenylalanine or tryptophan. A D gene is named only where the DNA matches it firmly. Clone size appears in some rows only: once, few, many, or a class for an expanded clone.

j_call | d_call | clone_size | v_call | cdr3_nt | cdr3_aa
TRBJ2-5 | TRBD1 | . | TRBV14 | TGTGCCAGCAGCCAATTGGGACAGGGGGCGCTGGGAGAGACCCAGTACTTC | CASSQLGQGALGETQYF
TRBJ2-1 | . | . | TRBV14 | TGTGCCAGCAGCCCTGGAAGCAATGAGGTCAATGAGCAGTTCTTC | CASSPGSNEVNEQFF
TRBJ2-7 | TRBD2 | . | TRBV12-5 | TGTGCTAGTGGTTTGACGACTAGCGGGAGTACTTACGAGCAGTACTTC | CASGLTTSGSTYEQYF
TRBJ2-7 | TRBD2 | . | TRBV3-1/TRBV3-2 | TGTGCCAGCAGCTCCTCCCGAGGACTAGCGGGTAGGGCCTACGAGCAGTACTTC | CASSSSRGLAGRAYEQYF
TRBJ1-1 | . | . | TRBV7-2 | TGTGCCAGCAGGGAACAGCTAATGAACACTGAAGCTTTCTTT | CASREQLMNTEAFF
TRBJ2-7 | . | once | TRBV9 | TGTGCCCGCCCCCCCACGGATTACTACACCCCCTACGAGCAGTACTTC | CARPPTDYYTPYEQYF
TRBJ2-3 | TRBD2 | once | TRBV5-1 | TGCGCCAGCAGCTTGGGTAGCGGGAGTACAGATACGCAGTATTTT | CASSLGSGSTDTQYF
TRBJ1-1 | . | . | TRBV25-1 | TGTGCCAGCACCCCCTCTAACAGGGTAACTTTCTTT | CASTPSNRVTFF
TRBJ1-5 | TRBD1 | . | TRBV7-8 | TGTGCCAGCAGCTTCACAGGGGTTCAGCCCCAGCATTTT | CASSFTGVQPQHF
TRBJ2-2 | TRBD2 | . | TRBV7-6 | TGTGCCAGCAGCTCCAGACTAGCGGGAACCGGGGAGCTGTTTTTT | CASSSRLAGTGELFF
TRBJ2-5 | TRBD2 | . | TRBV12-5 | TGTGCTAGTGGTTTGGGGAACAGGGCGGGAGGACAAGAGACCCAGTACTTC | CASGLGNRAGGQETQYF
TRBJ1-1 | . | . | TRBV29-1 | TGCAGCGTTGTCCGGGGGACTGGGGCTTTCTTT | CSVVRGTGAFF
TRBJ1-2 | . | few | TRBV5-1 | TGCGCCAGCAGCTTGGCCGGAGGGCGGACGTATGGCTACACCTTC | CASSLAGGRTYGYTF
TRBJ1-4 | TRBD1 | . | TRBV29-1 | TGCAGCGTTGCCCGACAGGGCAATGAAAAACTGTTTTTT | CSVARQGNEKLFF
TRBJ1-2 | . | once | TRBV7-2 | TGTGCCAGCAGCCGTAATTATGGCTACACCTTC | CASSRNYGYTF
TRBJ1-4 | TRBD1 | . | TRBV13 | TGTGCCAGCAGCTTGGGACAGACGCGAAAACTGTTTTTT | CASSLGQTRKLFF
TRBJ2-1 | . | once | TRBV7-2 | TGTGCCAGCAGCTTAGCCTCGGGGAACTACAATGAGCAGTTCTTC | CASSLASGNYNEQFF
TRBJ2-2 | TRBD2 | . | TRBV9 | TGTGCCAGCAGCGTAGTACCAGCGGGAAGCACCGGGGAGCTGTTTTTT | CASSVVPAGSTGELFF
TRBJ1-2 | . | few | TRBV7-9 | TGTGCCAGCAGCTTAGAACAGAAGGAGGGATACACCTTC | CASSLEQKEGYTF
TRBJ2-1 | . | . | TRBV30 | TGTGCCCTGGACTCCCGCTCCTACAATGAGCAGTTCTTC | CALDSRSYNEQFF
TRBJ2-1 | . | . | TRBV27 | TGTGCCAGCAGTTATTCGTCAGGCCCTTATCAGTTCTTC | CASSYSSGPYQFF
TRBJ2-2 | TRBD2 | . | TRBV6-5 | TGTGCCAGCAGTTACGCGGCGGGAGGGCCCGGGGAGCTGTTTTTT | CASSYAAGGPGELFF
TRBJ2-5 | TRBD1 | . | TRBV10-3 | TGTGCCACCTGGGGACAGGCCCAAGAGACCCAGTACTTC | CATWGQAQETQYF
TRBJ2-7 | TRBD2 | . | TRBV5-6 | TGTGCCAGCAGCTTGTACCCTAGCGGTGCCTACGAGCAGTACTTC | CASSLYPSGAYEQYF
TRBJ1-3 | . | . | TRBV28 | TGTGCCAGCAGTTTTCTAAGCTCTGGAAACACCATATATTTT | CASSFLSSGNTIYF
TRBJ2-3 | TRBD2 | . | TRBV19 | TGTGCCAGTAGTATCCTAGCGGGAGGGTTCGCAGATACGCAGTATTTT | CASSILAGGFADTQYF
TRBJ1-5 | . | . | TRBV18 | TGTGCCAGCTCACCGTCGGAGGATCAGCCCCAGCATTTT | CASSPSEDQPQHF
TRBJ1-1 | . | . | TRBV12-5 | TGTGCTAGTGGTTTGGGCAGGGACACTGAAGCTTTCTTT | CASGLGRDTEAFF
TRBJ1-5 | TRBD1 | . | TRBV5-6 | TGTGCCAGCAGCTTGGGCGGACAGGGTCTCCAGCCCCAGCATTTT | CASSLGGQGLQPQHF
TRBJ2-7 | TRBD2 | . | TRBV29-1 | TGCAGCGTTTCGAGCGGGAGAAACGAGCAGTACTTC | CSVSSGRNEQYF
TRBJ2-7 | . | . | TRBV3-1/TRBV3-2 | TGTGCCAGCAGCCAAGACTCTAATTACGAGCAGTACTTC | CASSQDSNYEQYF
TRBJ2-6 | . | . | TRBV3-1/TRBV3-2 | TGTGCCAGCAGCCAAGATTATCCCTCGGGTGGGGCCAACGTCCTGACTTTC | CASSQDYPSGGANVLTF
TRBJ1-6 | TRBD1 | . | TRBV27 | TGTGCCAGCAGTTTAGTAGGACAGGGGGCAGGTAATTCACCCCTCCACTTT | CASSLVGQGAGNSPLHF
TRBJ1-5 | . | . | TRBV7-2 | TGTGCCAGCAGCTTAATTACAGGCGGAGATCAGCCCCAGCATTTT | CASSLITGGDQPQHF
TRBJ1-2 | . | . | TRBV7-2 | TGTGCCAGCAGCTCCGACAGGCGCTATGGCTACACCTTC | CASSSDRRYGYTF
TRBJ2-2 | TRBD1 | . | TRBV19 | TGTGCCAGTAGTTCCGGGACAGGGTCTACCGGGGAGCTGTTTTTT | CASSSGTGSTGELFF
TRBJ2-6 | . | . | TRBV24-1 | TGTGCCACCAGCACCGGCAGGGAATCCGCTGGGGCCAACGTCCTGACTTTC | CATSTGRESAGANVLTF
TRBJ2-2 | TRBD2 | . | TRBV11-2 | TGTGCCAGCAGCTTAGGTCCCTCCGGACTAGCGGAGAACACCGGGGAGCTGTTTTTT | CASSLGPSGLAENTGELFF
TRBJ2-1 | TRBD2 | . | TRBV5-1 | TGCGCCAGCAGCTTGCGTAGCCTAGCGGGAGGAATCTCCTACAATGAGCAGTTCTTC | CASSLRSLAGGISYNEQFF
TRBJ1-3 | TRBD1 | . | TRBV28 | TGTGCCAGCAGTTCCCCCGGGACAGTAAGTTCTGGAAACACCATATATTTT | CASSSPGTVSSGNTIYF
TRBJ2-1 | TRBD2 | . | TRBV4-3 | TGCGCCAGCAGCCCGACGTATAGCGGGAGGGCCTCTTACAATGAGCAGTTCTTC | CASSPTYSGRASYNEQFF
TRBJ2-7 | . | . | TRBV29-1 | TGCAGCGTTTTTAGGGAGGAGTCCTACGAGCAGTACTTC | CSVFREESYEQYF
TRBJ2-7 | . | . | TRBV5-1 | TGCGCCAGCAGCCTAAGCGGGTCGTACTGGGAGCAGTACTTC | CASSLSGSYWEQYF
TRBJ2-5 | . | . | TRBV9 | TGTGCCAGCAGCGTAGGGACTCTTCAAGAGACCCAGTACTTC | CASSVGTLQETQYF
TRBJ2-3 | TRBD2 | . | TRBV5-1 | TGCGCCAGCAGCTCAAGTCTAGCGGGAGGGCCCCTTACCCCCCAGTATTTT | CASSSSLAGGPLTPQYF
TRBJ2-3 | TRBD2 | once | TRBV10-1 | TGCGCCAGCAACGACGGAGGGAGTGGGGGGGGTACGCAGTATTTT | CASNDGGSGGGTQYF
TRBJ2-1 | TRBD2 | . | TRBV11-1 | TGTGCCAGCAGCTCCCGGGGACTAGCGGGAGACAATGAGCAGTTCTTC | CASSSRGLAGDNEQFF
TRBJ2-7 | TRBD1 | . | TRBV27 | TGTGCCAGCAGTTGGGGGGCAGGGGGCCCTTACGAGCAGTACTTC | CASSWGAGGPYEQYF
TRBJ2-7 | TRBD1 | few | TRBV25-1 | TGTGCCAGCAGTGAAGTAAGCGAGGGACAGGGGTTCTACGAGCAGTACTTC | CASSEVSEGQGFYEQYF
TRBJ2-7 | TRBD2 | . | TRBV3-1/TRBV3-2 | TGTGCCAGCAGTGTGGGAGGGGCGAGCTACGAGCAGTACTTC | CASSVGGASYEQYF
TRBJ2-2 | TRBD1 | . | TRBV4-3 | TGCGCCAGCAGCCCTCGACAGGGGATGTTTGCGAACACCGGGGAGCTGTTTTTT | CASSPRQGMFANTGELFF
TRBJ2-1 | . | . | TRBV27 | TGTGCCAGCAGTTTAAGGCGTGAACGGGGGAGTGAGCAGTTCTTC | CASSLRRERGSEQFF
TRBJ1-3 | . | once | TRBV19 | TGTGCCAGTAGAGAGCCGAGCTCTGGAAACACCATATATTTT | CASREPSSGNTIYF